The clone carrying this TCR beta chain was recorded at least ten times. Its antigen remains unidentified. The sample belongs to a study of metastatic and nonmetastatic thyroid tumors. At the level of the study: Peripheral blood and tumor or nodule samples from malignant and benign thyroid patients were compared.

The germline CDR1 and CDR2 sequences are SGHKS and YYEKEE (reference sequence). This CDR3 contains 12 residues. V shed 0 bases and J shed 4 bases, with 3 bases lying between them. Study findings and constraints: Across blood and tumor, TCR beta diversity in malignant thyroid tumors was reportedly significantly higher than in benign nodules.

No patient received treatment before thyroid surgery. As originally analysed: The study's classifier, a distant-metastasis tool for papillary thyroid cancer, was built using CDR3 differences across clinicopathological groups. With MiXCR, TCRdb reprocessed the PCR reads. In this record, the V and J calls reflect TCRdb's handling and not the investigators' own analysis. The sample records 20,000 to 25,000 clones, about 20% being singletons. Sequenced material: adjacent normal tissue. The rearrangement uses TRBV5-5 and TRBJ2-3; D is uncertain. The TCR sequence derives from a female donor with papillary thyroid cancer or a benign thyroid nodule (not recorded which). Some clones in this sample may be carry-over from other donors' samples. CDR3 in DNA: TGTGCCAGCAGCTTGGGTGCAGATACGCAGTATTTT. Protein sequence: CASSLGADTQYF.